This TCR beta chain was retrieved from a study of blood T cell repertoires in COVID-19. Study as a whole: The United States, Italy and Spain supplied acute and convalescent COVID-19 samples.

The repertoire was sequenced with immunoSEQ multiplex PCR; TCRdb's copy has only in-frame clones and lacks some. The table includes 300,000 to 350,000 clones, 90% detected once. This clone is a singleton in its sample. The source of this sequence is a woman in her twenties or thirties with COVID-19, enrolled during active disease. The specimen was peripheral blood.

CDR3 in DNA: TGTGCCAGCAGCAGGACGGGAACAACTAATGAAAAACTGTTTTTT. It encodes CASSRTGTTNEKLFF. V usage is TRBV6-5 and J usage is TRBJ1-4; D remains ambiguous. Germline V CDR1 and CDR2: MNHEY, SVGAGI. This CDR3 spans 15 amino acids. V lost 6 bases to trimming and J lost 0 bases, with 11 bases between them.